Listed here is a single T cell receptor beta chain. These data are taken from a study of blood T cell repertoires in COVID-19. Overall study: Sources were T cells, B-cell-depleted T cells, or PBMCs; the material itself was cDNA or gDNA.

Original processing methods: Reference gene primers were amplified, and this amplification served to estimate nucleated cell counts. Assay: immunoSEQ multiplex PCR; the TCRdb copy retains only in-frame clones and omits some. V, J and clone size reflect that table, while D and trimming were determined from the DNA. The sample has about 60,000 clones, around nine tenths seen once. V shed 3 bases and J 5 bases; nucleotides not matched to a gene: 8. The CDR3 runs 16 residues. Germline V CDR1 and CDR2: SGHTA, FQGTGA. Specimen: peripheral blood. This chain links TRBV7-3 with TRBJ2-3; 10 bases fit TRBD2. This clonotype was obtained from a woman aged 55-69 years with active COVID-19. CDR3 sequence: CASSFSGGPRGDTQYF. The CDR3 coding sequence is TGTGCCAGCAGCTTTAGCGGGGGGCCCCGGGGAGATACGCAGTATTTT.